This is a list of T cell receptor beta chains from one sample in a study of blood T cell repertoires in COVID-19. The assay was immunoSEQ multiplex PCR, and TCRdb's table has in-frame clones only and misses some. This table holds approximately 300,000 clones, about nine tenths found once. Sequenced input: PBMCs or T cells enriched from blood (not recorded which). The receptors come from a woman aged 18-29 years who had recovered from COVID-19. CDR3s include the opening cysteine and the closing phenylalanine or tryptophan. D genes are given only for firm matches. The size entry is marked missing in some rows and otherwise reads once, few, many or a size class.

cdr3_length: 18
clone_size: once
j_call: TRBJ2-1
d_call: TRBD2
v_call: TRBV9
cdr3_nt: TGTGCCAGCAGCGTATTAGCGGGGGCCATGAGCTCCTACAATGAGCAGTTCTTC
cdr3_aa: CASSVLAGAMSSYNEQFF

cdr3_length: 15
clone_size: -
j_call: TRBJ2-1
d_call: -
v_call: TRBV15
cdr3_nt: TGTGCCACCAGCAGAGACAGGGGCTCCTACAATGAGCAGTTCTTC
cdr3_aa: CATSRDRGSYNEQFF

cdr3_length: 17
clone_size: once
j_call: TRBJ2-1
d_call: TRBD2
v_call: TRBV6-1
cdr3_nt: TGTGCCAGCAGTGAATGGGGACTAGCGAGCTCCTACAATGAGCAGTTCTTC
cdr3_aa: CASSEWGLASSYNEQFF

cdr3_length: 13
clone_size: -
j_call: TRBJ2-7
d_call: -
v_call: TRBV5-5
cdr3_nt: TGTGCCAGCAGCTGGGACTGGAACGACGAGCAGTACTTC
cdr3_aa: CASSWDWNDEQYF

cdr3_length: 17
clone_size: -
j_call: TRBJ2-7
d_call: TRBD2
v_call: TRBV5-1
cdr3_nt: TGCGCCAGCAGCTCCGAACATCATAGCGGGGGTGGCTACGAGCAGTACTTC
cdr3_aa: CASSSEHHSGGGYEQYF

cdr3_length: 13
clone_size: -
j_call: TRBJ1-5
d_call: -
v_call: TRBV12-3/TRBV12-4
cdr3_nt: TGTGCCAGCAGCCGTTGGCGAGGACAGCCCCAGCATTTT
cdr3_aa: CASSRWRGQPQHF

cdr3_length: 15
clone_size: -
j_call: TRBJ1-6
d_call: -
v_call: TRBV5-4
cdr3_nt: TGTGCCAGCAGCTTGGGGGGGGTTTTGAATTCACCCCTCCACTTT
cdr3_aa: CASSLGGVLNSPLHF

cdr3_length: 14
clone_size: -
j_call: TRBJ1-5
d_call: TRBD1
v_call: TRBV28
cdr3_nt: TGTGCCAGCAAAGACAGGGTTAGCAATCAGCCCCAGCATTTT
cdr3_aa: CASKDRVSNQPQHF

cdr3_length: 16
clone_size: -
j_call: TRBJ2-5
d_call: TRBD2
v_call: TRBV28
cdr3_nt: TGTGCCAGCAACCCTACTCTAGCGGGCCTGCAAGAGACCCAGTACTTC
cdr3_aa: CASNPTLAGLQETQYF

cdr3_length: 16
clone_size: once
j_call: TRBJ2-2
d_call: TRBD1
v_call: TRBV7-2
cdr3_nt: TGTGCCAGCAGCTTATCCGGGACAGGGTCAACCGGGGAGCTGTTTTTT
cdr3_aa: CASSLSGTGSTGELFF

cdr3_length: 13
clone_size: -
j_call: TRBJ2-7
d_call: -
v_call: TRBV28
cdr3_nt: TGTGCCAGCAGGCACACAGGATCCTACGAGCAGTACTTC
cdr3_aa: CASRHTGSYEQYF

cdr3_length: 14
clone_size: -
j_call: TRBJ1-5
d_call: TRBD1
v_call: TRBV12-5
cdr3_nt: TGTGCTAGTGGCCCCGGACAGGGTGGTCAGCCCCAGCATTTT
cdr3_aa: CASGPGQGGQPQHF

cdr3_length: 14
clone_size: -
j_call: TRBJ1-6
d_call: -
v_call: TRBV9
cdr3_nt: TGTGCCAGCAGCCTCGGCGGGAGTAATTCACCCCTCCACTTT
cdr3_aa: CASSLGGSNSPLHF

cdr3_length: 15
clone_size: -
j_call: TRBJ1-6
d_call: -
v_call: TRBV9
cdr3_nt: TGTGCCAGCAGCGTAGCTCCAGGGTTTAATTCACCCCTCCACTTT
cdr3_aa: CASSVAPGFNSPLHF

cdr3_length: 16
clone_size: -
j_call: TRBJ1-5
d_call: -
v_call: TRBV7-8
cdr3_nt: TGTGCCAGCAGCTTAGCGACAGCTAATAGCAATCAGCCCCAGCATTTT
cdr3_aa: CASSLATANSNQPQHF

cdr3_length: 15
clone_size: -
j_call: TRBJ2-5
d_call: TRBD1
v_call: TRBV27
cdr3_nt: TGTGCCAGCTCTGAAGGGACAGCATACCAAGAGACCCAGTACTTC
cdr3_aa: CASSEGTAYQETQYF

cdr3_length: 17
clone_size: -
j_call: TRBJ2-7
d_call: -
v_call: TRBV11-2
cdr3_nt: TGTGCCAGCAGCTTATATGGTATTGGACTCAAACAGTACGAGCAGTACTTC
cdr3_aa: CASSLYGIGLKQYEQYF

cdr3_length: 14
clone_size: -
j_call: TRBJ1-1
d_call: -
v_call: TRBV6-5
cdr3_nt: TGTGCCAGCAGGGGGGCCGGGCGGGACACTGAAGCTTTCTTT
cdr3_aa: CASRGAGRDTEAFF

cdr3_length: 15
clone_size: -
j_call: TRBJ2-1
d_call: TRBD2
v_call: TRBV5-1
cdr3_nt: TGCGCCAGCAGCCCCGGGACTAGCGGGCTTAATGAGCAGTTCTTC
cdr3_aa: CASSPGTSGLNEQFF

cdr3_length: 14
clone_size: -
j_call: TRBJ2-7
d_call: TRBD1
v_call: TRBV12-5
cdr3_nt: TGTGCTAGTGGCCGTAGACAGGGTGGTGACGAGCAGTACTTC
cdr3_aa: CASGRRQGGDEQYF

cdr3_length: 16
clone_size: once
j_call: TRBJ2-2
d_call: TRBD2
v_call: TRBV19
cdr3_nt: TGTGCCAGTAGGCGCTTAGCGGGGGCGAACACCGGGGAGCTGTTTTTT
cdr3_aa: CASRRLAGANTGELFF

cdr3_length: 15
clone_size: -
j_call: TRBJ1-1
d_call: TRBD1
v_call: TRBV6-5
cdr3_nt: TGTGCCAGCAGACCACGAGGACAGGAGGACACTGAAGCTTTCTTT
cdr3_aa: CASRPRGQEDTEAFF

cdr3_length: 14
clone_size: -
j_call: TRBJ1-2
d_call: -
v_call: TRBV5-6
cdr3_nt: TGTGCCAGCAGCTCGCTAGGACAGCCATATGGCTACACCTTC
cdr3_aa: CASSSLGQPYGYTF

cdr3_length: 17
clone_size: -
j_call: TRBJ2-3
d_call: TRBD2
v_call: TRBV7-2
cdr3_nt: TGTGCCAGCAGCATACGACTAGGTAGCGGGGCCACAGATACGCAGTATTTT
cdr3_aa: CASSIRLGSGATDTQYF

cdr3_length: 20
clone_size: -
j_call: TRBJ2-1
d_call: TRBD2
v_call: TRBV9
cdr3_nt: TGTGCCAGCAGCTACGCCGGGACTAGCGGGGGACCTAGCTCCTACAATGAGCAGTTCTTC
cdr3_aa: CASSYAGTSGGPSSYNEQFF

cdr3_length: 15
clone_size: -
j_call: TRBJ2-1
d_call: TRBD2
v_call: TRBV6-5
cdr3_nt: TGTGCCAGCAGTCAGGGACTAGCGGGAATGTATGAGCAGTTCTTC
cdr3_aa: CASSQGLAGMYEQFF

cdr3_length: 14
clone_size: few
j_call: TRBJ1-1
d_call: -
v_call: TRBV18
cdr3_nt: TGTGCCAGCTCACGAGGGGGACAGAACACTGAAGCTTTCTTT
cdr3_aa: CASSRGGQNTEAFF

cdr3_length: 15
clone_size: -
j_call: TRBJ2-7
d_call: -
v_call: TRBV5-1
cdr3_nt: TGCGCCAGCAGCTTATTGCCAGGGGATTCCTACGAGCAGTACTTC
cdr3_aa: CASSLLPGDSYEQYF

cdr3_length: 14
clone_size: -
j_call: TRBJ2-1
d_call: -
v_call: TRBV27
cdr3_nt: TGTGCCAGCAGTTTAGGGCTACAGTACAATGAGCAGTTCTTC
cdr3_aa: CASSLGLQYNEQFF

cdr3_length: 13
clone_size: -
j_call: TRBJ2-5
d_call: -
v_call: TRBV7-7
cdr3_nt: TGTGCCAGCAGCTCGGACAGCCAAGAGACCCAGTACTTC
cdr3_aa: CASSSDSQETQYF

cdr3_length: 14
clone_size: once
j_call: TRBJ2-7
d_call: TRBD1
v_call: TRBV5-4
cdr3_nt: TGTGCCAGCAGCCCGGGACAGGGGATGTACGAGCAGTACTTC
cdr3_aa: CASSPGQGMYEQYF

cdr3_length: 15
clone_size: -
j_call: TRBJ2-2
d_call: TRBD2
v_call: TRBV7-3
cdr3_nt: TGTGCCAGATCCGGCGGGCGGGAGGGTACCGGGGAGCTGTTTTTT
cdr3_aa: CARSGGREGTGELFF

cdr3_length: 14
clone_size: -
j_call: TRBJ1-2
d_call: TRBD1
v_call: TRBV3-1/TRBV3-2
cdr3_nt: TGTGCCAGCAGCCCGACAGGGATCCCCTATGGCTACACCTTC
cdr3_aa: CASSPTGIPYGYTF

cdr3_length: 16
clone_size: -
j_call: TRBJ2-1
d_call: TRBD2
v_call: TRBV28
cdr3_nt: TGTGCCAGCAGCGCCTCGGCTAGCGGGGGTCACAATGAGCAGTTCTTC
cdr3_aa: CASSASASGGHNEQFF

cdr3_length: 14
clone_size: -
j_call: TRBJ2-1
d_call: -
v_call: TRBV7-8
cdr3_nt: TGTGCCAGCAGCCTCATCGCGGCCCCCGGTGAGCAGTTCTTC
cdr3_aa: CASSLIAAPGEQFF

cdr3_length: 15
clone_size: -
j_call: TRBJ2-2
d_call: -
v_call: TRBV7-7
cdr3_nt: TGTGCCAGCAGCCCAGGGCCTACGAACACCGGGGAGCTGTTTTTT
cdr3_aa: CASSPGPTNTGELFF

cdr3_length: 14
clone_size: -
j_call: TRBJ1-2
d_call: TRBD1
v_call: TRBV2
cdr3_nt: TGTGCCAGCTCCGACAGGGTCAGAGTCTATGGCTACACCTTC
cdr3_aa: CASSDRVRVYGYTF

cdr3_length: 14
clone_size: -
j_call: TRBJ2-7
d_call: TRBD2
v_call: TRBV27
cdr3_nt: TGTGCCAGCAGTCCCTTCGGACTAGCGTACGAGCAGTACTTC
cdr3_aa: CASSPFGLAYEQYF

cdr3_length: 13
clone_size: few
j_call: TRBJ2-7
d_call: TRBD1
v_call: TRBV30
cdr3_nt: TGTGCCTGGGGTGCCGGGACAGCTAACGAGCAGTACTTC
cdr3_aa: CAWGAGTANEQYF

cdr3_length: 15
clone_size: -
j_call: TRBJ2-7
d_call: TRBD1
v_call: TRBV10-3
cdr3_nt: TGTGCCATCTCGGGACAGGGGTCCCTCTCTTACGAGCAGTACTTC
cdr3_aa: CAISGQGSLSYEQYF

cdr3_length: 16
clone_size: once
j_call: TRBJ2-5
d_call: TRBD2
v_call: TRBV9
cdr3_nt: TGTGCCAGCAGCGTAGGTCGAGCGGGAACGCTCGAGACCCAGTACTTC
cdr3_aa: CASSVGRAGTLETQYF

cdr3_length: 16
clone_size: -
j_call: TRBJ2-2
d_call: TRBD2
v_call: TRBV11-2
cdr3_nt: TGTGCCAGCAGCAGGGGCGGGAGGGGGTACACCGGGGAGCTGTTTTTT
cdr3_aa: CASSRGGRGYTGELFF

cdr3_length: 16
clone_size: -
j_call: TRBJ1-2
d_call: TRBD1
v_call: TRBV19
cdr3_nt: TGTGCCAGTAGTACCCCCCGACAGGGGGCTAACTATGGCTACACCTTC
cdr3_aa: CASSTPRQGANYGYTF

cdr3_length: 16
clone_size: -
j_call: TRBJ2-7
d_call: TRBD2
v_call: TRBV5-1
cdr3_nt: TGCGCCAGCAGCCCGCGCCTGACTAGCGGGGGTTACGAGCAGTACTTC
cdr3_aa: CASSPRLTSGGYEQYF

cdr3_length: 14
clone_size: -
j_call: TRBJ2-7
d_call: -
v_call: TRBV7-9
cdr3_nt: TGTGCCAGCAGCCGACCAGGGGACTCCTACGAGCAGTACTTC
cdr3_aa: CASSRPGDSYEQYF

cdr3_length: 15
clone_size: -
j_call: TRBJ2-7
d_call: TRBD2
v_call: TRBV7-6
cdr3_nt: TGTGCCAGCAGGCCTCTAGCGGTCAGCTCCTACGAGCAGTACTTC
cdr3_aa: CASRPLAVSSYEQYF

cdr3_length: 14
clone_size: -
j_call: TRBJ1-1
d_call: TRBD1
v_call: TRBV7-7
cdr3_nt: TGTGCCAGCAGCCCGGGACAGGGATCCACTGAAGCTTTCTTT
cdr3_aa: CASSPGQGSTEAFF

cdr3_length: 15
clone_size: -
j_call: TRBJ2-7
d_call: -
v_call: TRBV4-1
cdr3_nt: TGCGCCAGCAGCCAAGAGAACAGGGGAGGCTACGAGCAGTACTTC
cdr3_aa: CASSQENRGGYEQYF

cdr3_length: 18
clone_size: -
j_call: TRBJ2-3
d_call: -
v_call: TRBV7-9
cdr3_nt: TGTGCCAGCAGCTTAGGTCGATGGGAGGACGGTAGCACAGATACGCAGTATTTT
cdr3_aa: CASSLGRWEDGSTDTQYF

cdr3_length: 13
clone_size: -
j_call: TRBJ2-1
d_call: -
v_call: TRBV19
cdr3_nt: TGTGCCAGTAGTAAGGACAAATACAATGAGCAGTTCTTC
cdr3_aa: CASSKDKYNEQFF